This TCR beta chain derives from a study of blood T cell repertoires in COVID-19. Across the study: There were acute and convalescent COVID-19 samples, and they came from the United States, Italy and Spain. T cells, B-cell-depleted T cells, or PBMCs supplied cDNA or gDNA.

Original analysis: Estimates of nucleated cell counts were drawn from the amplification of reference gene primers. Some clones are missing from TCRdb's copy, which holds only in-frame ones; the method was immunoSEQ multiplex PCR. The V and J calls and the clone size are those of that table, but D and trimming were determined from the DNA. The sample includes 45,000 to 50,000 clones, approximately 87% of them seen just once. Germline V gene data show CDR1 as SEHNR and CDR2 as FQNEAQ (reference sequence). V shed 5 bases and J shed 8 bases, with 15 bases lying between them. This CDR3 spans 14 amino acids.

Material for sequencing was peripheral blood. V usage is TRBV7-9 and J usage is TRBJ1-4, with D possibly matching TRBD1 (5 bases). The receptor's source is a human donor in a cohort sampled during active COVID-19. The DNA of the CDR3 is TGTGCCAGCAGCCCAGGAGGGGCGTTAGAAAAACTGTTTTTT. As protein: CASSPGGALEKLFF.